Listed below are T cell receptor beta chains from one sample, sequenced in a study of cytomegalovirus exposure and HLA in healthy donors. Here immunoSEQ multiplex PCR was the method, and the copy in TCRdb shows in-frame clones only, minus some. There are approximately 77,000 clones in the sample; roughly two thirds occur only once, and over 4.5% lies in the top ten. The source material was PBMCs. The receptors shown here come from a man aged 55-75 years in good health and CMV-seropositive. The CDR3 runs from the conserved cysteine through the conserved F or W. D genes are given only for firm matches. Expanded clones get a size class; other rows say once, few or many, or leave the size out.

cdr3_aa: CARKVISGRIRYNEQFF
cdr3_nt: TGTGCCAGAAAGGTCATTAGCGGGAGAATTAGGTACAATGAGCAGTTCTTC
v_call: TRBV27
j_call: TRBJ2-1
d_call: TRBD2
clone_size: .

cdr3_aa: CASSQTISGKPYEQYF
cdr3_nt: TGCGCCAGCAGCCAGACTATCTCAGGAAAACCCTACGAGCAGTACTTC
v_call: TRBV4-3
j_call: TRBJ2-7
d_call: .
clone_size: once

cdr3_aa: CASSSGGGETQYF
cdr3_nt: TGTGCCAGCAGCTCAGGGGGCGGAGAGACCCAGTACTTC
v_call: TRBV9
j_call: TRBJ2-5
d_call: TRBD1
clone_size: .

cdr3_aa: CASRSVSDRRYEQYF
cdr3_nt: TGTGCCAGCAGATCCGTGTCCGACAGGAGATACGAGCAGTACTTC
v_call: TRBV6-5
j_call: TRBJ2-7
d_call: .
clone_size: .

cdr3_aa: CASSAYRGDNEQFF
cdr3_nt: TGTGCCAGCAGCGCCTACAGGGGAGACAATGAGCAGTTCTTC
v_call: TRBV7-2
j_call: TRBJ2-1
d_call: TRBD1
clone_size: .

cdr3_aa: CASTLTGNQPQHF
cdr3_nt: TGTGCCAGCACCCTGACAGGAAATCAGCCCCAGCATTTT
v_call: TRBV28
j_call: TRBJ1-5
d_call: .
clone_size: once

cdr3_aa: CASSSQIQGVETQYF
cdr3_nt: TGTGCCAGCAGTTCTCAAATACAGGGGGTGGAGACCCAGTACTTC
v_call: TRBV6-5
j_call: TRBJ2-5
d_call: TRBD1
clone_size: .

cdr3_aa: CASSVGAGEAYNEQFF
cdr3_nt: TGTGCCAGCAGCGTAGGCGCGGGGGAGGCCTACAATGAGCAGTTCTTC
v_call: TRBV7-2
j_call: TRBJ2-1
d_call: TRBD2
clone_size: .

cdr3_aa: CAISESPTSPSSQYF
cdr3_nt: TGTGCCATCAGTGAGTCCCCGACATCCCCTTCGAGCCAGTACTTC
v_call: TRBV10-3
j_call: TRBJ2-7
d_call: .
clone_size: .

cdr3_aa: CASSQENRGGNEQFF
cdr3_nt: TGCGCCAGCAGCCAAGAAAATAGGGGAGGCAATGAGCAGTTCTTC
v_call: TRBV4-3
j_call: TRBJ2-1
d_call: .
clone_size: .

cdr3_aa: CASSQQGGVNEQFF
cdr3_nt: TGTGCCAGCAGCCAGCAAGGCGGGGTGAATGAGCAGTTCTTC
v_call: TRBV2
j_call: TRBJ2-1
d_call: .
clone_size: .

cdr3_aa: CASSMGQVGNQPQHF
cdr3_nt: TGTGCCAGTAGTATGGGACAGGTCGGCAATCAGCCCCAGCATTTT
v_call: TRBV19
j_call: TRBJ1-5
d_call: TRBD1
clone_size: .

cdr3_aa: CAISPSEAGFGTEAFF
cdr3_nt: TGTGCCATCAGCCCATCGGAAGCGGGGTTTGGCACTGAAGCTTTCTTT
v_call: TRBV10-3
j_call: TRBJ1-1
d_call: .
clone_size: .

cdr3_aa: CASSSGLAGGDTQYF
cdr3_nt: TGCGCCAGCAGTTCGGGACTAGCGGGAGGAGATACGCAGTATTTT
v_call: TRBV10-1
j_call: TRBJ2-3
d_call: TRBD2
clone_size: .

cdr3_aa: CASSILLRQGHEQYF
cdr3_nt: TGTGCCAGCAGCATCCTTCTGAGACAGGGCCACGAGCAGTACTTC
v_call: TRBV28
j_call: TRBJ2-7
d_call: TRBD1
clone_size: once

cdr3_aa: CASNREYNTEAFF
cdr3_nt: TGCGCCAGCAACAGGGAATATAACACTGAAGCTTTCTTT
v_call: TRBV10-2
j_call: TRBJ1-1
d_call: .
clone_size: .

cdr3_aa: CASSRDSRQETQYF
cdr3_nt: TGTGCCAGCAGCCGGGACAGCCGACAAGAGACCCAGTACTTC
v_call: TRBV9
j_call: TRBJ2-5
d_call: TRBD1
clone_size: .

cdr3_aa: CAWRRFRTNTDTQYF
cdr3_nt: TGTGCCTGGAGGCGCTTCAGGACTAACACAGATACGCAGTATTTT
v_call: TRBV30
j_call: TRBJ2-3
d_call: .
clone_size: .

cdr3_aa: CASSRLAGVTDTQYF
cdr3_nt: TGTGCCAGCTCACGGCTAGCGGGAGTAACCGATACGCAGTATTTT
v_call: TRBV18
j_call: TRBJ2-3
d_call: TRBD2
clone_size: .

cdr3_aa: CSSRQGQYEQYF
cdr3_nt: TGTTCCAGCAGACAGGGGCAGTACGAGCAGTACTTC
v_call: TRBV7-9
j_call: TRBJ2-7
d_call: TRBD1
clone_size: .

cdr3_aa: CATRLQGGDHNEQFF
cdr3_nt: TGCGCCACCCGGCTACAGGGGGGGGACCACAATGAGCAGTTCTTC
v_call: TRBV5-1
j_call: TRBJ2-1
d_call: .
clone_size: .

cdr3_aa: CASSLASGTYEQYF
cdr3_nt: TGTGCCAGCAGCTTAGCTAGCGGAACCTACGAGCAGTACTTC
v_call: TRBV7-8
j_call: TRBJ2-7
d_call: .
clone_size: .

cdr3_aa: CASSLAPSNEQFF
cdr3_nt: TGTGCCAGCAGCCTAGCCCCGTCAAATGAGCAGTTCTTC
v_call: TRBV5-6
j_call: TRBJ2-1
d_call: .
clone_size: .

cdr3_aa: CASRKTGGTGEKLFF
cdr3_nt: TGTGCCAGCAGGAAGACAGGGGGCACCGGGGAAAAACTGTTTTTT
v_call: TRBV6-5
j_call: TRBJ1-4
d_call: TRBD1
clone_size: .

cdr3_aa: CSVAYTGDTQYF
cdr3_nt: TGCAGCGTAGCATACACAGGAGATACGCAGTATTTT
v_call: TRBV29-1
j_call: TRBJ2-3
d_call: .
clone_size: .

cdr3_aa: CASRVLGGETQYF
cdr3_nt: TGTGCCAGCAGGGTACTAGGAGGGGAGACCCAGTACTTC
v_call: TRBV5-4
j_call: TRBJ2-5
d_call: .
clone_size: .

cdr3_aa: CSSSLGHWDRDEETQYF
cdr3_nt: TGTTCCAGCAGCTTAGGACATTGGGACAGGGACGAAGAGACCCAGTACTTC
v_call: TRBV7-9
j_call: TRBJ2-5
d_call: TRBD1
clone_size: .

cdr3_aa: CASNPNLGDTQYF
cdr3_nt: TGTGCCAGCAATCCTAACTTGGGCGATACGCAGTATTTT
v_call: TRBV28
j_call: TRBJ2-3
d_call: .
clone_size: few

cdr3_aa: CASMPGLAAYEQYF
cdr3_nt: TGTGCCAGCATGCCGGGACTAGCGGCCTACGAGCAGTACTTC
v_call: TRBV11-2
j_call: TRBJ2-7
d_call: TRBD2
clone_size: few